A single sample gave rise to the 32 T cell receptor beta chains below, sequenced in a study of T-cell reconstitution after alpha-beta-depleted transplantation in children. Unique molecular identifiers were incorporated when the TCRbeta library was constructed. TCRdb ran MiXCR on the PCR reads and lists one entry per CDR3 protein. The data hold 440,000 or so distinct CDR3 sequences, with 43% observed a single time. Specimen: PBMCs, collected before TCRalphabeta/CD19-depleted stem cell transplant. These receptors were obtained from a girl aged 2 to 10 with aplastic anemia, due to receive a stem cell transplant.

This clonotype was counted a few times. CDR3 protein: CASLFLGTGAYEQYF. In DNA, the CDR3 is TGTGCCAGCTTATTCCTCGGGACAGGGGCCTACGAGCAGTACTTC. The chain recombines TRBV7-9 with TRBJ2-7; 10 positions match TRBD1. This CDR3 is 15 amino acids long. Per the germline V gene, CDR1 is SEHNR and CDR2 is FQNEAQ (reference sequence). V trimming: 8 bases; J trimming: 2 bases; junction bases outside the gene matches: 9.

This chain connects TRBV20-1 to TRBJ1-2; D might be TRBD1 (5 bases). CDR3 length equals 16 residues. V was pared by 1 base and J by 5 bases, with 20 bases between. CDR1 and CDR2 from the germline V gene are DFQATT and SNEGSKA (reference sequence). CDR3 DNA: TGCAGTGCTAGAGCCGCCGGGACGGGCCTCGGGTATGGCTACACCTTC. Its protein product is CSARAAGTGLGYGYTF.

This sequence joins TRBV20-1 and TRBJ1-1; no clear D gene. The germline V gene encodes CDR1 DFQATT and CDR2 SNEGSKA (reference sequence). V lost 6 bases to trimming and J lost 6 bases, with 14 bases between them. The CDR3 is 12 residues long. CDR3 DNA: TGCAGTGCGCGACTGGACCGATCTGAAGCTTTCTTT. The encoded protein is CSARLDRSEAFF.

The rearrangement joins TRBV30 to TRBJ2-1; D is unresolved. V was cut by 0 bases and J by 8 bases, with 8 bases left in between. Germline V CDR1 and CDR2: GTSNPN, SVGIG (reference sequence). The CDR3 has 12 amino acids. DNA of the CDR3: TGTGCCTGGAGTGTAGTTGTCGATGAGCAGTTCTTC. Its translation is CAWSVVVDEQFF.

The chain recombines TRBV9 with TRBJ1-2; possibly TRBD1 for D (5 bases). Looked up from germline, CDR1 is SGDLS and CDR2 is YYNGEE. The V end lost 4 bases, the J end lost 3 bases, and 16 bases lay between the germline ends. This CDR3 region has 15 residues. The CDR3 DNA reads as TGTGCCAGCAGCTCCGTAGGGGTCGAGGACTATGGCTACACCTTC. This sequence encodes CASSSVGVEDYGYTF.

The genes are TRBV28 and TRBJ2-1; 11 bases map to TRBD2. Germline CDR1 MDHEN, CDR2 SYDVKM. Germline trimming cut 3 bases from V and 11 bases from J; bases unmatched to any gene: 9. The CDR3 loop spans 15 amino acids. The DNA for the CDR3 is TGTGCCAGCAGTTTGGGTAGCGGGAGGGCGTCCAAGCAGTTCTTC. This codes for CASSLGSGRASKQFF.

The CDR3 sequence: CASSLSGGDRETQYF. DNA for the CDR3: TGTGCCAGCAGTTTATCCGGCGGTGACCGGGAGACCCAGTACTTC. This chain links TRBV28 with TRBJ2-5; D gene uncertain. Germline V CDR1 and CDR2: MDHEN, SYDVKM. The ends were cut back, 1 base at V and 5 bases at J, with 14 bases in the middle. This CDR3 is 15 amino acids long. Looking up the rest from reference TRBV28 and TRBJ2-5 gives the full variable domain: DVKVTQSSRYLVKRTGEKVFLECVQDMDHENMFWYRQDPGLGLRLIYFSYDVKMKEKGDIPEGYSVSREKKERFSLILESASTNQTSMYLCASSLSGGDRETQYFGPGTRLLVL.

This chain connects TRBV12-3 or TRBV12-4 to TRBJ2-7; TRBD1 agrees at 8 bases. The CDR3 is 15 residues long. Germline trimming cut 6 bases from V and 0 bases from J; bases unmatched to any gene: 7. DNA of the CDR3: TGTGCCAGCAGGCAAGCAGGGGGCTACTCCTACGAGCAGTACTTC. Translating gives CASRQAGGYSYEQYF.

The chain couples TRBV30 to TRBJ2-1, with TRBD2 matching over 8 bases. The V gene's germline CDR1 is GTSNPN and CDR2 SVGIG (reference sequence). The V segment lost 1 base and the J segment 5 bases; nucleotides outside the gene matches: 10. The CDR3 consists of 16 residues. CDR3: CAWSEILAEGHNEQFF. The CDR3 DNA reads as TGTGCCTGGAGTGAGATACTAGCGGAGGGCCACAATGAGCAGTTCTTC.

This rearrangement joins TRBV20-1 to TRBJ2-2, with 8 bases identical to TRBD2. The CDR3 spans 15 residues. CDR1 is DFQATT and CDR2 is SNEGSKA in the germline V gene (reference sequence). V trimming: 1 base; J trimming: 4 bases; junction bases outside the gene matches: 5. The CDR3 DNA is TGCAGTGCTAGAGGCGGGGGGTACGGCACCGGGGAGCTGTTTTTT. Translated, it gives CSARGGGYGTGELFF.

This clonotype came up a few times. The genes are TRBV12-3 or TRBV12-4 and TRBJ2-1, with D possibly matching TRBD2 (6 bases). This CDR3 has 17 residues. V dropped 4 bases and J dropped 0 bases, with 16 bases sitting between them. The CDR3 bases are TGTGCCAGCAGTTGGGGGTCAGCGGGTGTCTCCTACAATGAGCAGTTCTTC. It is translated as CASSWGSAGVSYNEQFF.

The J gene is TRBJ2-1, the V gene TRBV5-6, with 7 bases lining up with TRBD1. Germline-derived CDR1 and CDR2 are SGHDT and YYEEEE. There are 12 residues in the CDR3. The J segment lost 9 bases and the V segment lost 5 bases, leaving 5 bases of the junction unmatched. The CDR3 sequence: CASSADRAEQFF. The CDR3 DNA follows: TGTGCCAGCAGTGCCGACAGGGCTGAGCAGTTCTTC. The full variable domain, completed using reference TRBV5-6 and TRBJ2-1, is DAGVTQSPTHLIKTRGQQVTLRCSPKSGHDTVSWYQQALGQGPQFIFQYYEEEERQRGNFPDRFSGHQFPNYSSELNVNALLLGDSALYLCASSADRAEQFFGPGTRLTVL.

In its sample, this clonotype was seen once. CDR3 in DNA: TGCGCCAGCAGCTTTTACTCTAGCACAGATACGCAGCATTTT. It codes for CASSFYSSTDTQHF. The gene calls are TRBV5-1 and TRBJ2-3; D is unclear. Gene TRBJ1-5 matches the end of the DNA better, so the J call may be wrong. The CDR3 is 14 amino acids. Germline V gene lookup returns CDR1 SGHRS and CDR2 YFSETQ.

This clonotype occurred a few times. The chain combines TRBV5-1 with TRBJ2-2, with 12 bases identical to TRBD2. Per the germline V gene, CDR1 is SGHRS and CDR2 is YFSETQ. This CDR3 spans 17 amino acids. V shed 4 bases and J 4 bases; nucleotides not matched to a gene: 8. This CDR3 reads CASSRGLAGPATGELFF. CDR3 DNA: TGCGCCAGCAGCCGCGGACTAGCGGGACCAGCCACCGGGGAGCTGTTTTTT.

There are many counts of this clonotype. The gene calls are TRBV12-3 or TRBV12-4 and TRBJ2-1; 7 nucleotides align to TRBD2. The CDR3 loop spans 15 amino acids. Unmatched junction bases numbered 12, after V lost 6 bases and J lost 7 bases. The CDR3 coding sequence is TGTGCCAGCAGCCCGCGGGAGCCGCTAGGGAATGAGCAGTTCTTC. Translating it yields CASSPREPLGNEQFF.

V and J are TRBV7-6 and TRBJ2-1; no clear D. V shed 4 bases and J shed 9 bases, with 19 bases lying between them. Looked up from germline, CDR1 is SGHVS and CDR2 is FNYEAQ. The CDR3 length is 15 residues. This CDR3 is CASSSNPSINVEQFF. As DNA, the CDR3 is TGTGCCAGCAGCTCCAACCCCTCAATCAATGTTGAGCAGTTCTTC.

The chain carries TRBV19 and TRBJ2-7; 11 nucleotides align to TRBD2. Germline loops: CDR1 LNHDA, CDR2 SQIVND (reference sequence). The CDR3 spans 16 residues. J was trimmed by 3 bases and V by 8 bases; bases with no gene match: 12. In nucleotides, the CDR3 is TGTGCCAGTCATGCGGGGACTAGCGGATTGGACTACGAGCAGTACTTC. Protein sequence: CASHAGTSGLDYEQYF.

The V and J genes are TRBV6-5 and TRBJ1-1; D unresolved. CDR3 length equals 13 residues. V was trimmed by 7 bases and J by 6 bases, leaving 15 bases between them. Germline V CDR1 and CDR2: MNHEY, SVGAGI. The CDR3 DNA sequence: TGTGCCAGCATTGTACTGGGTGGAGCTGAAGCTTTCTTT. This gives the protein CASIVLGGAEAFF.

This clonotype occurred a few times. The chain couples TRBV20-1 to TRBJ2-3, with 8 bases lining up with TRBD2. The CDR3 extends over 15 amino acids. CDR1 is DFQATT, CDR2 SNEGSKA, per germline (reference sequence). The trim removed 2 bases at V and 0 bases at J, leaving 4 bases unmatched. In DNA form, the CDR3 reads TGCAGTGCTAGACCGGGGGGGTCGAGCACAGATACGCAGTATTTT. As protein: CSARPGGSSTDTQYF.

The chain uses TRBV18 and TRBJ1-3, with TRBD1 matching 8 bases. J lost 3 bases, V lost 4 bases, and 5 bases had no gene match. The CDR3 totals 15 residues. CDR1 is KGHSH, CDR2 LQKENI, per germline. CDR3 sequence (DNA): TGTGCCAGCTCACTGCGGACAGGGAATGGAAACACCATATATTTT. Its translation: CASSLRTGNGNTIYF.

This clonotype was observed many times. V usage is TRBV5-1 and J usage is TRBJ2-1, with 14 bases aligning to TRBD2. Germline-derived CDR1 and CDR2 are SGHRS and YFSETQ. CDR3 length: 18 amino acids. J was trimmed by 0 bases and V by 7 bases; bases with no gene match: 9. CDR3 sequence (DNA): TGCGCCAGCGGACCGGGACTAGCGGGAGATTTCTCCTACAATGAGCAGTTCTTC. This sequence encodes CASGPGLAGDFSYNEQFF.

At least ten counts were recorded for this clonotype. V gene TRBV5-1 combines with J gene TRBJ1-4; perhaps TRBD1 as D (5 bases). V was clipped by 2 bases and J by 8 bases, with 13 bases between them. This CDR3 region has 14 residues. Germline lookup yields CDR1 SGHRS and CDR2 YFSETQ. CDR3 coding DNA: TGCGCCAGCAGCTTAATGCCAGGGTTGGAAAAACTGTTTTTT. This encodes CASSLMPGLEKLFF.

V is TRBV5-1 and J is TRBJ2-5; D remains ambiguous. Germline lookup yields CDR1 SGHRS and CDR2 YFSETQ. The CDR3 is 13 residues long. V was shortened by 7 bases and J by 0 bases, with 10 bases between the two germline ends. The CDR3 DNA sequence: TGCGCCAGCTCTTCCAGTTACCAAGAGACCCAGTACTTC. Translated, it gives CASSSSYQETQYF.

V gene TRBV29-1 combines with J gene TRBJ2-1; 9 positions match TRBD2. Trimming removed 4 bases from V and 4 bases from J; junction bases left unmatched: 14. CDR1 and CDR2 from the germline V gene are SQVTM and ANQGSEA. The CDR3 length is 17 residues. The CDR3 sequence: CSVVVQDGSGRYNEQFF. The CDR3 DNA follows: TGCAGCGTTGTGGTTCAGGATGGTAGCGGGAGATACAATGAGCAGTTCTTC.

The genes are TRBV29-1 and TRBJ1-2, with D possibly TRBD1 on 6 matching bases. V shed 6 bases and J shed 4 bases, with 15 bases lying between them. This CDR3 comprises 13 residues. CDR1 and CDR2 from the germline V gene are SQVTM and ANQGSEA. CDR3 region: CSVASGALYGYTF. The CDR3 DNA sequence: TGCAGCGTCGCCTCGGGGGCGCTCTATGGCTACACCTTC.

Ten or more counts support this clonotype. This sequence joins TRBV20-1 and TRBJ2-1; TRBD2 aligns across 12 bases. There are 17 residues in the CDR3. CDR1 is DFQATT, CDR2 SNEGSKA, per germline (reference sequence). Trimming removed 3 bases from V and 9 bases from J; junction bases left unmatched: 15. The CDR3 region has the DNA TGCAGTGCTAGGGACCTCTCGACTAGCGGGAGAGTAGGTGAGCAGTTCTTC. It specifies CSARDLSTSGRVGEQFF.

V gene TRBV20-1 combines with J gene TRBJ2-5; a possible D gene is TRBD1 (7 bases). From germline, CDR1 is DFQATT and CDR2 SNEGSKA (reference sequence). The CDR3 is 14 amino acids. The V and J ends lost 5 bases and 4 bases respectively, with 17 bases between them. CDR3 loop: CSAQPVRGVETQYF. DNA of the CDR3: TGCAGTGCTCAGCCCGTCAGGGGGGTAGAGACCCAGTACTTC.

This chain uses TRBV18 with TRBJ2-7, with D perhaps matching TRBD2 (7 bases). The CDR3 is 14 residues long. In germline, CDR1 is KGHSH, CDR2 LQKENI. V dropped 3 bases and J dropped 4 bases, with 13 bases sitting between them. CDR3 DNA: TGTGCCAGCTCACCGGGAGGGGGGACGTACGAGCAGTACTTC. Its translation: CASSPGGGTYEQYF.

This clonotype was found many times. The genes are TRBV7-6 and TRBJ1-5; D gene unclear. CDR3 size: 17 residues. Looked up from germline, CDR1 is SGHVS and CDR2 is FNYEAQ. With 1 base removed from V and 0 bases from J, the gap between germline ends came to 13 bases. As DNA, the CDR3 is TGTGCCAGCAGCTTAGAGGGAGGGCTGTATAGCAATCAGCCCCAGCATTTT. It translates to CASSLEGGLYSNQPQHF.

This chain uses TRBV15 with TRBJ2-5, with 11 bases fitting TRBD2. After removal of 3 bases from V and 4 bases from J, the junction contained 7 bases not matched to a gene. This CDR3 comprises 16 residues. Germline CDR1 LNHNV, CDR2 YYDKDF (reference sequence). The CDR3 region has the DNA TGTGCCACCAGCAGGTTACTAGCGGGAGTTGGAGAGACCCAGTACTTC. Its protein is CATSRLLAGVGETQYF.

The rearrangement joins TRBV6-5 to TRBJ1-2; tentative D call: TRBD1 (5 bases). Per the germline V gene, CDR1 is MNHEY and CDR2 is SVGAGI. V was clipped by 1 base and J by 3 bases, with 15 bases between them. This CDR3 comprises 16 residues. The CDR3 bases are TGTGCCAGCAGTTACTTACCCCAACAGGAACACTATGGCTACACCTTC. Translation: CASSYLPQQEHYGYTF.

This clonotype was observed a handful of times. The rearrangement uses TRBV12-3 or TRBV12-4 and TRBJ1-2, with TRBD1 as a possible D gene (5 bases). V dropped 5 bases and J dropped 7 bases, with 14 bases sitting between them. The CDR3 runs to 13 residues. The CDR3, as DNA: TGTGCCAGCAGTGCTGGACAAGTAGGTGGCTACACCTTC. Translation: CASSAGQVGGYTF.